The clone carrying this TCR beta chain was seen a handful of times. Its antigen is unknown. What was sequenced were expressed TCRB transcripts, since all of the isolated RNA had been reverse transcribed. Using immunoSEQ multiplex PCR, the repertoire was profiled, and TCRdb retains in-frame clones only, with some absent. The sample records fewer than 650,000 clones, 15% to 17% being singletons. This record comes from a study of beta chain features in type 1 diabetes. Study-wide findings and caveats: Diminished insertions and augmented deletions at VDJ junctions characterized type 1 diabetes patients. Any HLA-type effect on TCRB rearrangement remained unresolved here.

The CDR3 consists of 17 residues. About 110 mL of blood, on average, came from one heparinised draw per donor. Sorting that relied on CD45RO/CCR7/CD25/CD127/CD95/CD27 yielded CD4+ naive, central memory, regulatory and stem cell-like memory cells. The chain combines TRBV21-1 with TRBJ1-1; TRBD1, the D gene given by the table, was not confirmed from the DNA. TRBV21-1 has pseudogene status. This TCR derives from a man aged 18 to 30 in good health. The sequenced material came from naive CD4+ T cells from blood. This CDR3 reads CASSKRQGAKRNTEAFF. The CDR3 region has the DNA TGTGCCAGCAGCAAAAGGCAGGGGGCTAAGAGGAACACTGAAGCTTTCTTT.